This T cell receptor beta chain appears in the sequencing data of a study of blood T cell repertoires in COVID-19. The method was immunoSEQ multiplex PCR; TCRdb's version includes in-frame clones alone and lacks a portion of them. The sample holds roughly 170,000 clones, around 73% seen once. In its sample, this clone was seen once. Germline V gene data show CDR1 as LGHNA and CDR2 as YSLEER. V lost 0 bases to trimming and J lost 1 base; unmatched junction nucleotides: 4. The CDR3 spans 18 residues. This clonotype originated in a woman aged 45 to 65 who had recovered from COVID-19. Sequenced sample: PBMCs or T cells enriched from blood (not recorded which). The rearrangement uses TRBV4-3 and TRBJ2-2; the match to TRBD2 covers 11 bases. The CDR3 region has the DNA TGCGCCAGCAGCCAAGAAACTAGCGGGAGTGTGAACACCGGGGAGCTGTTTTTT. It codes for CASSQETSGSVNTGELFF.